The sample holds one count of the clone carrying this T cell receptor (beta chain). The antigen remains unidentified. PCR primers comprised 60 Vbeta and 13 Jbeta primers. Produced via immunoSEQ multiplex PCR; TCRdb's table is partial and in-frame only. The profile shows 250,000 or so clones, around 90% of them singletons. V lost 0 bases to trimming and J lost 9 bases; unmatched junction nucleotides: 9. The CDR3 has 17 amino acids. CDR1 MNHEY and CDR2 SMNVEV come from the germline V gene (reference sequence). The data originate from a study of cytomegalovirus exposure and HLA in healthy donors. Study-wide results and limits: Later on, an analysis tied 15,000 to 20,000 TCR beta sequences to HLA alleles at 0.05 false discovery rate. Follow-up analysis later connected one missense variant in DCLRE1C with trimming of TCR beta V- and J-genes. In a later analysis, an Asian-associated ancestry cluster reportedly showed fewer N-insertions than the approximately 640-donor mean.

Sequenced input: PBMCs. The receptor was isolated from a girl aged 2 to 10 in good health and CMV-seronegative. The chain employs TRBV27 and TRBJ1-6; 9 nucleotides match TRBD1. CDR3 region: CASSLSAGQGLGSPLHF. In nucleotides, the CDR3 is TGTGCCAGCAGTTTATCGGCGGGACAGGGTTTGGGTTCACCCCTCCACTTT.